This passage covers 26 T cell receptor beta chains from one sample sequenced in a study of blood T cell repertoires in COVID-19. The data were produced by immunoSEQ multiplex PCR, yet TCRdb's version contains in-frame clones alone and is incomplete. The repertoire holds 140,000 to 150,000 clones, with 80% to 90% as singletons. Sequencing was performed on peripheral blood. These receptors were obtained from a human donor in a cohort sampled during active COVID-19.

The genes are TRBV10-3 and TRBJ2-2; possible D gene TRBD2, 7 bases. The CDR3 spans 17 residues. Trimming removed 5 bases from V and 5 bases from J, with 21 bases in between. In germline, CDR1 is ENHRY, CDR2 SYGVKD. The CDR3 protein is CAISSTSRGGITGELFF. The CDR3 DNA follows: TGTGCCATCAGTTCGACCTCAAGGGGGGGGATAACCGGGGAGCTGTTTTTT.

The chain has TRBV6-5 and TRBJ2-1, with D tentatively TRBD2 (5 bases). Germline V gene sequence: CDR1 MNHEY, CDR2 SVGAGI. The CDR3 length is 15 residues. V lost 6 bases to trimming and J lost 2 bases, with 14 bases between them. The CDR3 DNA reads TGTGCCAGCAGGAAATCCTCGAGGGCCTACAATGAGCAGTTCTTC. This encodes CASRKSSRAYNEQFF.

The chain recombines TRBV7-2 with TRBJ2-5; TRBD2 might be the D (6 bases). Germline CDR1 SGHTA, CDR2 FQGNSA. CDR3 length: 15 residues. The V end was cut by 7 bases, the J end by 5 bases, with 20 bases between. The CDR3 reads CASNPGTQRRETQYF. CDR3 DNA sequence: TGTGCCAGCAATCCCGGGACTCAACGGCGGGAGACCCAGTACTTC.

V is TRBV5-1 and J is TRBJ2-2, with 10 nucleotides matching TRBD1. Trimming took 2 bases from V and 6 from J; bases not matched to a gene: 7. Looked up from germline, CDR1 is SGHRS and CDR2 is YFSETQ. The length of the CDR3 is 16 residues. CDR3 in DNA: TGCGCCAGCAGCTTAACCACCGGGACAGGGGCCGGGGAGCTGTTTTTT. It specifies CASSLTTGTGAGELFF.

This chain links TRBV11-1 with TRBJ1-1, with D uncertain. CDR1 is SGHAT, CDR2 FQDESV, per germline (reference sequence). The CDR3 has 13 residues. V was trimmed by 5 bases and J by 2 bases, leaving 9 bases between them. CDR3 residues: CASSTTVNTEAFF. The CDR3, as DNA: TGTGCCAGCAGCACCACTGTAAACACTGAAGCTTTCTTT.

This chain connects TRBV3-1 (or the pseudogene TRBV3-2) to TRBJ1-2; D might be TRBD1 (6 bases). Trimming left V 3 bases short and J 0 bases short, with 14 bases between. Germline V gives CDR1 LGHDT, CDR2 YNNKEL (reference sequence). CDR3 length: 16 amino acids. The CDR3 nucleotides are TGTGCCAGCAGCCACCCACAGGGTACTGCTAACTATGGCTACACCTTC. This sequence encodes CASSHPQGTANYGYTF.

This rearrangement joins TRBV28 to TRBJ1-1, with no clear D. The V and J ends lost 6 bases and 4 bases respectively, with 15 bases between them. CDR1 and CDR2 (germline): MDHEN, SYDVKM. This CDR3 is built from 14 residues. The CDR3 nucleotides read TGTGCCAGCAGGATAACCACTTCGGGCACTGAAGCTTTCTTT. Amino acids: CASRITTSGTEAFF.

This clone appeared once. The gene calls are TRBV14 and TRBJ2-7, with 7 bases aligning to TRBD1. CDR1 and CDR2 (germline): SGHDN, FVKESK. The CDR3 is 13 amino acids. The V segment lost 3 bases and the J segment 4 bases; nucleotides outside the gene matches: 3. CDR3 DNA: TGTGCCAGCAGCCACGGGACAGCATACGAGCAGTACTTC. It yields the protein CASSHGTAYEQYF.

The CDR3: CASSLGKGVYYGYTF. CDR3 bases: TGTGCCAGCAGCTTAGGCAAGGGGGTCTACTATGGCTACACCTTC. The chain is built from TRBV7-2 and TRBJ1-2, with D possibly being TRBD1 (6 bases). This CDR3 has 15 residues. Germline loops: CDR1 SGHTA, CDR2 FQGNSA. Trimming took off 1 base at V and 3 bases at J, with 12 bases between the two ends.

The V call is TRBV11-2, the J call TRBJ2-7, with a possible D match to TRBD2 (6 bases). Germline values: CDR1 SGHAT, CDR2 FQNNGV. The CDR3 sequence is 17 residues long. Trimming cost V 4 bases and J 0 bases, with 19 bases left between them. The CDR3 DNA reads as TGTGCCAGCAGCTCTCGGGCGGGCGCGGGAAGCTCCTACGAGCAGTACTTC. Translation gives CASSSRAGAGSSYEQYF.

This clone was counted between two and nine times. The chain uses TRBV2 and TRBJ1-2; 7 bases line up with TRBD1. The CDR3 has 11 residues. Trimming took 7 bases from V and 6 from J; bases not matched to a gene: 2. The germline gives CDR1 SNHLY, CDR2 FYNNEI. This CDR3 is CASTGGDGYTF. The CDR3 DNA sequence: TGTGCCAGCACAGGGGGAGATGGCTACACCTTC.

The rearrangement links TRBV6-1 to TRBJ2-2; TRBD2 agrees at 10 bases. V lost 0 bases to trimming and J lost 2 bases; unmatched junction nucleotides: 3. CDR3 length equals 17 residues. Germline CDR1 MNHNS, CDR2 SASEGT. The DNA for the CDR3 is TGTGCCAGCAGTGAAGCTAGCGGGGGGCTAAACACCGGGGAGCTGTTTTTT. Translation gives CASSEASGGLNTGELFF.

V gene TRBV5-1 combines with J gene TRBJ1-1; D not resolved. Germline-derived CDR1 and CDR2 are SGHRS and YFSETQ. The CDR3 extends over 15 amino acids. Trimming shortened V by 0 bases and J by 5 bases, and 14 bases separated the two germline ends. In DNA form, the CDR3 reads TGCGCCAGCAGCTTGGATCCCCCAGTTACAACTGAAGCTTTCTTT. This translates into CASSLDPPVTTEAFF. Full variable domain (remainder filled in from reference TRBV5-1 and TRBJ1-1): KAGVTQTPRYLIKTRGQQVTLSCSPISGHRSVSWYQQTPGQGLQFLFEYFSETQRNKGNFPGRFSGRQFSNSRSEMNVSTLELGDSALYLCASSLDPPVTTEAFFGQGTRLTVV.

The J gene is TRBJ1-2, the V gene TRBV6-2 or TRBV6-3, with a weak D call TRBD1 (5 bases). Germline CDR1 and CDR2: MNHEY and SVGEGT. CDR3 length equals 15 residues. The V gene lost 6 bases and the J gene lost 6 bases, with 20 bases spanning the gap. The CDR3 loop is CASSRRRGYQNGYTF. The CDR3 bases are TGTGCCAGCAGCAGACGAAGGGGCTATCAGAATGGCTACACCTTC.

The chain couples TRBV9 to TRBJ1-6; 7 nucleotides match TRBD1. V trimming: 4 bases; J trimming: 10 bases; junction bases outside the gene matches: 8. Germline V gene lookup returns CDR1 SGDLS and CDR2 YYNGEE. The CDR3 is made up of 14 amino acids. CDR3 amino acids: CASSLGTVESPLHF. CDR3 nucleotides: TGTGCCAGCAGCTTGGGGACAGTGGAATCACCCCTCCACTTT.

The chain's CDR3 is CASSRQTGGSYEQYF. CDR3 sequence (DNA): TGCGCCAGCAGCCGACAAACGGGGGGGTCCTACGAGCAGTACTTC. V gene TRBV4-3 combines with J gene TRBJ2-7; 8 bases fit TRBD2. In germline, CDR1 is LGHNA, CDR2 YSLEER. V dropped 4 bases and J dropped 1; count of bases not matched to a gene: 6. CDR3 length equals 15 residues.

The chain couples TRBV2 to TRBJ2-1; TRBD2 aligns across 8 bases. The CDR3 spans 16 residues. Germline values: CDR1 SNHLY, CDR2 FYNNEI. V dropped 2 bases and J dropped 2; count of bases not matched to a gene: 5. The CDR3 sequence: CASSEWGGGTYNEQFF. CDR3 in DNA: TGTGCCAGCAGTGAATGGGGCGGGGGGACCTACAATGAGCAGTTCTTC.

This rearrangement joins TRBV10-2 to TRBJ1-1; D perhaps matches TRBD1 (5 bases). The CDR3 has 19 amino acids. V lost 0 bases to trimming and J lost 3 bases, with 23 bases between them. Germline CDR1 and CDR2: WSHSY and SAAADI. The CDR3 spells CASSESYSGAGPLDTEAFF. DNA of the CDR3: TGCGCCAGCAGTGAGTCTTATAGCGGGGCAGGTCCATTGGACACTGAAGCTTTCTTT.

This chain connects TRBV7-2 to TRBJ2-1; 11 nucleotides agree with TRBD1. The CDR3 is made up of 15 amino acids. Germline V gives CDR1 SGHTA, CDR2 FQGNSA. V lost 3 bases to trimming and J lost 7 bases; unmatched junction nucleotides: 5. This CDR3 is CASSFRDRGGNEQFF. The DNA for the CDR3 is TGTGCCAGCAGCTTCCGGGACAGGGGGGGGAATGAGCAGTTCTTC.

The rearrangement uses TRBV19 and TRBJ2-3; no definite D call. CDR1 LNHDA and CDR2 SQIVND come from the germline V gene (reference sequence). Trimming stripped 3 bases from V and 1 base from J, with 5 bases between. The CDR3 totals 13 residues. The CDR3 DNA sequence: TGTGCCAGTAGTATCTCCGGCACAGATACGCAGTATTTT. Protein: CASSISGTDTQYF.

V and J are TRBV6-5 and TRBJ1-2, with TRBD1 matching 9 bases. V lost 6 bases and J lost 8; bases outside the gene matches: 4. Germline lookup yields CDR1 MNHEY and CDR2 SVGAGI. CDR3 size: 12 residues. For the CDR3, the DNA is TGTGCCAGCAGGGGGACAGGGAACGGCTACACCTTC. This codes for CASRGTGNGYTF.

This rearrangement joins TRBV5-1 to TRBJ2-1; 8 bases are a match to TRBD2. CDR3 length: 20 amino acids. Germline lookup yields CDR1 SGHRS and CDR2 YFSETQ. With 3 bases clipped from V and 4 bases from J, the junction kept 21 bases outside the gene matches. CDR3 loop: CASSSGVAGLLLKWYNEQFF. CDR3 bases: TGCGCCAGCAGCTCTGGTGTAGCGGGGCTCTTACTAAAGTGGTACAATGAGCAGTTCTTC.

The chain couples TRBV7-2 to TRBJ1-1; tentative D call: TRBD1 (6 bases). Germline V CDR1 and CDR2: SGHTA, FQGNSA. The V end lost 4 bases, the J end lost 6 bases, and 12 bases lay between the germline ends. The CDR3 covers 13 residues. The CDR3 protein is CASSSLGGAEAFF. In nucleotides, the CDR3 is TGTGCCAGCAGCTCTCTAGGGGGGGCTGAAGCTTTCTTT.

The chain joins TRBV3-1 (or the pseudogene TRBV3-2) to TRBJ1-1, with D unclear. V was clipped by 4 bases and J by 5 bases, with 11 bases between them. This CDR3 spans 13 amino acids. Germline V lookup: CDR1 LGHDT, CDR2 YNNKEL (reference sequence). The CDR3 spells CASSPLSGTEAFF. The CDR3 nucleotides are TGTGCCAGCAGCCCCCTGAGCGGGACTGAAGCTTTCTTT.

The chain carries TRBV6-4 and TRBJ1-2; 10 positions match TRBD1. The V segment lost 6 bases and the J segment 2 bases; nucleotides outside the gene matches: 3. The germline CDR1 and CDR2 sequences are MRHNA and SNTAGT. The CDR3 totals 14 residues. CDR3 in DNA: TGTGCCAGCAGCCCGGACAGGGGGAACTATGGCTACACCTTC. This codes for CASSPDRGNYGYTF.

This CDR3 is CASSPQGYATGELFF. For the CDR3, the DNA is TGTGCCAGCAGCCCTCAGGGGTACGCCACCGGGGAGCTGTTTTTT. The gene calls are TRBV9 and TRBJ2-2, with D possibly being TRBD1 (6 bases). Looked up from germline, CDR1 is SGDLS and CDR2 is YYNGEE. Trimming removed 4 bases from V and 4 bases from J, with 14 bases in between. This CDR3 is 15 amino acids long.